This TCR beta chain originates from a study of T cells in Graves' hyperthyroidism and ophthalmopathy. This clonotype showed up many times. From germline, CDR1 is DFQATT and CDR2 SNEGSKA (reference sequence). This CDR3 has 14 amino acids. Deletions cut 0 bases from V and 3 bases from J, with 12 bases between. The study excluded patients with uncontrolled infection, other autoimmune disease, pregnancy or lactation. Thyroid ultrasound, orbital computed tomography, clinical symptoms, and serum thyroxine and TRAb underpinned diagnoses. Isolation of PBMCs was performed on around 9.3 ml fresh peripheral blood. TCR beta CDR3 regions were amplified from RNA. In the first-round RT-PCR of the TCR CDR3, the HTBI primer set was used. In TCRdb, the multiplex PCR reads were re-called with MiXCR into one record per CDR3 protein. Seen here are a few hundred thousand distinct CDR3 sequences, about 12% observed once, and the top ten hold about 9.1%.

This sequence was found in a woman between 18 and 29 years old with Graves' hyperthyroidism. The chain links TRBV20-1 to TRBJ2-7; D is unresolved. Sequenced: blood. The CDR3 loop reads CSARDGQEIYEQYF. CDR3 DNA sequence: TGCAGTGCTAGAGATGGGCAGGAGATCTACGAGCAGTACTTC.